This entry lists 8 T cell receptor beta chains sequenced from one sample in a study of regulatory T cells in long-lasting Graves disease. Library construction for TCR beta used iRepertoire HTBI primers and Arm-PCR of CDR3 regions. In TCRdb, the multiplex PCR reads were re-called with MiXCR into one record per CDR3 protein. Among hundreds of thousands of distinct CDR3 sequences listed, about 15% were seen once. This sample's time point: newly diagnosed GD, antithyroid drugs for less than 3 months. PBMC-extracted RNA yielded the TCR library. This sample also appeared in a second study, on T cells in Graves' hyperthyroidism and ophthalmopathy.

The sample here was peripheral blood mononuclear cells (PBMCs), taken at new diagnosis, from a patient treated with antithyroid drugs. The source of these receptors is a woman in her 30s with Graves disease.

As to this clonotype: A far larger clone is only one base removed, so a read error is likely. As DNA, the CDR3 is TGTGCCAGCAGCCGAGGACAGGGTTCCTACGAGCAGTTCTTC. Translation gives CASSRGQGSYEQFF. This sequence joins TRBV11-2 and TRBJ2-1; 8 bases match TRBD1. Germline values: CDR1 SGHAT, CDR2 FQNNGV. Losses at the gene ends were 5 bases for V and 10 bases for J; bases not matched to a gene: 10. This CDR3 has 14 amino acids.

This clonotype was counted only a few times. This chain connects TRBV19 to TRBJ2-7; TRBD1 might be the D (6 bases). Germline values: CDR1 LNHDA, CDR2 SQIVND (reference sequence). Trimming removed 4 bases at V and 2 bases at J, with 18 bases between. This CDR3 contains 16 residues. CDR3 DNA sequence: TGTGCCAGTAGTACGGCCCTACAGGGCGCCACCTACGAGCAGTACTTC. Translation gives CASSTALQGATYEQYF.

This clonotype was counted many times. One end of the junction varies from germline; a read error may be responsible. The CDR3 sequence: CASSPIGTVAATGELFF. In DNA, the CDR3 is TGTGCCAGCAGTCCCATCGGGACAGTAGCTGCCACCGGGGAACTGTTTTTT. The chain combines TRBV7-6 with TRBJ2-2, with 7 bases matching TRBD1. Germline values: CDR1 SGHVS, CDR2 FNYEAQ. This CDR3 spans 17 amino acids. The complete variable domain, with remaining parts taken from reference TRBV7-6 and TRBJ2-2, reads GAGVSQSPRYKVTKRGQDVALRCDPISGHVSLYWYRQALGQGPEFLTYFNYEAQQDKSGLPNDRFSAERPEGSISTLTIQRTEQRDSAMYRCASSPIGTVAATGELFFGEGSRLTVL.

The chain links TRBV27 to TRBJ2-1, with D possibly being TRBD2 (6 bases). CDR3 size: 13 residues. Germline lookup yields CDR1 MNHEY and CDR2 SMNVEV (reference sequence). V dropped 5 bases and J dropped 10 bases, with 15 bases sitting between them. CDR3 bases: TGTGCCAGCAGTCCGACCCCCCTAGCGGAGCAGTTCTTC. Residues: CASSPTPLAEQFF.

This clonotype was counted many times. This sequence joins TRBV2 and TRBJ2-7; 7 nucleotides match TRBD1. The CDR3 runs 17 residues. CDR1 is SNHLY and CDR2 is FYNNEI in the germline V gene. J was trimmed by 3 bases and V by 7 bases; bases with no gene match: 18. Here the CDR3 reads CASNEESGTARLYEQYF. The CDR3 bases are TGTGCCAGCAATGAGGAATCCGGGACAGCTAGACTCTACGAGCAGTACTTC.

The chain employs TRBV7-2 and TRBJ2-1, with TRBD2 identical over 11 bases. The ends lost 1 base at V and 5 bases at J; junction bases unmatched: 4. The germline gives CDR1 SGHTA, CDR2 FQGNSA. This CDR3 has 16 residues. The CDR3 nucleotides are TGTGCCAGCAGCTTAGATGGGACTAGCGGCCACAATGAGCAGTTCTTC. It specifies CASSLDGTSGHNEQFF.

At least ten counts were recorded for this clonotype. This rearrangement joins TRBV10-1 to TRBJ2-1, with 10 positions matching TRBD2. This CDR3 is 15 amino acids long. From germline, CDR1 is WNHNN and CDR2 SYGVQD (reference sequence). The junction had 11 bases not matched to a gene; V was cut back by 0 bases and J by 15 bases. The CDR3 protein is CASSESLAGVTGPFF. CDR3 nucleotides: TGCGCCAGCAGTGAGTCCCTAGCGGGGGTCACGGGCCCGTTCTTC.

The J gene is TRBJ2-7, the V gene TRBV5-4; TRBD2 agrees at 15 bases. This CDR3 comprises 14 residues. Germline V CDR1 and CDR2: SGHNT, YYREEE (reference sequence). J lost 2 bases, V lost 9 bases, and 3 bases had no gene match. CDR3 nucleotides: TGTGCCACCGGACTAGCGGGAGGGCCCTACGAGCAGTACTTC. Its protein product is CATGLAGGPYEQYF.